The 9 T cell receptor beta chains below come from one sample, sequenced in a study of CD8+ T cells in alopecia areata. Treatment in this sample: oral pan-JAK inhibitor, 5-10 mg twice daily. Following RNA extraction, reverse transcription yielded cDNA that acted as the sequencing template. Using immunoSEQ multiplex PCR, the repertoire was profiled, and TCRdb retains in-frame clones only, with some absent. The sample records 150,000 to 200,000 clones, about three fifths being singletons. This sample comprised CD4+ T cells sorted from blood, obtained around week 50, from a patient treated with tofacitinib. Every receptor here comes from a human donor with alopecia areata.

The V and J genes are TRBV29-1 and TRBJ1-2; D unclear. CDR1 SQVTM and CDR2 ANQGSEA come from the germline V gene. CDR3 size: 14 residues. Trimming removed 3 bases from V and 0 bases from J, with 11 bases in between. The CDR3 protein is CSVEGSTTNYGYTF. CDR3 nucleotides: TGCAGCGTTGAGGGGAGTACAACTAACTATGGCTACACCTTC.

This clone was counted between two and nine times. The sample contains more than one DNA sequence encoding this CDR3. The chain combines TRBV30 with TRBJ2-7; D is perhaps TRBD2 (5 bases). The CDR3 spans 12 residues. From germline, CDR1 is GTSNPN and CDR2 SVGIG (reference sequence). The V end lost 2 bases, the J end lost 1 base, and 6 bases lay between the germline ends. CDR3 protein: CAWSRGSYEQYF. CDR3 DNA sequence: TGTGCCTGGAGTCGAGGGTCCTACGAGCAGTACTTC.

The chain joins TRBV29-1 to TRBJ1-1; D perhaps matches TRBD1 (6 bases). This CDR3 is built from 13 residues. Looked up from germline, CDR1 is SQVTM and CDR2 is ANQGSEA. V was pared by 8 bases and J by 0 bases, with 13 bases between. CDR3 sequence reads: CSLTRGMNTEAFF. CDR3 in DNA: TGCAGCTTGACCAGGGGCATGAACACTGAAGCTTTCTTT.

The chain is built from TRBV5-6 and TRBJ2-1, with D uncertain. The CDR3 is 14 residues long. CDR1 and CDR2 (germline): SGHDT, YYEEEE. The V and J ends lost 3 bases and 6 bases respectively, with 13 bases between them. The CDR3 region is CASSSTQWINEQFF. The CDR3 coding sequence is TGTGCCAGCAGCTCGACACAGTGGATCAATGAGCAGTTCTTC.

The table lists this clone with a few counts. The rearrangement links TRBV6-5 to TRBJ1-5, with D perhaps TRBD1 (5 bases). V lost 4 bases, J lost 8 bases, and 15 bases lay in between. There are 14 residues in the CDR3. Germline lookup yields CDR1 MNHEY and CDR2 SVGAGI. This CDR3 is CASSWDGAREPQHF. Here the CDR3 DNA reads TGTGCCAGCAGTTGGGACGGGGCCAGGGAGCCCCAGCATTTT.

This sequence joins TRBV30 and TRBJ1-1; the D is unclear. V lost 0 bases to trimming and J lost 6 bases, with 5 bases between them. CDR3 length: 11 amino acids. The V gene's germline CDR1 is GTSNPN and CDR2 SVGIG (reference sequence). CDR3 nucleotides: TGTGCCTGGAGTGTGTTGTCTGAAGCTTTCTTT. Translated: CAWSVLSEAFF.

This clone was recorded once. The chain links TRBV30 to TRBJ1-1, with a possible D match to TRBD1 (5 bases). This CDR3 is 11 amino acids long. Germline CDR1 is GTSNPN and CDR2 is SVGIG (reference sequence). Trimming stripped 8 bases from V and 1 base from J, with 8 bases between. The CDR3 spells CALGGNTEAFF. CDR3 nucleotides: TGTGCCCTCGGGGGGAACACTGAAGCTTTCTTT.

The CDR3 nucleotides read TGCAGCGTTGAAATGGGGGATCGGGCTTTCTTT. Encoded protein: CSVEMGDRAFF. The chain recombines TRBV29-1 with TRBJ1-1; perhaps TRBD1 as D (5 bases). CDR3 length equals 11 residues. Trimming left V 2 bases short and J 11 bases short, with 12 bases between. Germline values: CDR1 SQVTM, CDR2 ANQGSEA. Combining the CDR3 with reference TRBV29-1 and TRBJ1-1 gives the whole variable domain SAVISQKPSRDICQRGTSLTIQCQVDSQVTMMFWYRQQPGQSLTLIATANQGSEATYESGFVIDKFPISRPNLTFSTLTVSNMSPEDSSIYLCSVEMGDRAFFGQGTRLTVV.

This clone was counted between two and nine times. The rearrangement links TRBV30 to TRBJ1-1; 10 bases align to TRBD1. Per germline, CDR1 GTSNPN and CDR2 SVGIG (reference sequence). Trimming removed 7 bases from V and 7 bases from J; junction bases left unmatched: 12. CDR3 length: 14 amino acids. The CDR3 nucleotides read TGTGCCTATAAAGGGGGACAGGGGAGTAATGAAGCTTTCTTT. This encodes CAYKGGQGSNEAFF.